The TCR beta chain under discussion was sequenced for a study of cytomegalovirus exposure and HLA in healthy donors. Study-level background: T cells numbering about 200 million yielded around 120 million unique TCR beta sequences in an earlier analysis. Overall study results and limits: Using a false discovery rate of 0.05, a later analysis showed that some 16,000 TCR beta sequences were associated with HLA alleles. The authors excluded some V segments, including TRBV6-2 and TRBV6-3, as indistinguishable.

The PCR made use of 60 Vbeta and 13 Jbeta primers. Profiling relied on immunoSEQ multiplex PCR, and the TCRdb table lists in-frame clones only, not all of them. The repertoire holds some 130,000 clones, with 65% to 70% as singletons. In the case of this clone: What it binds is unknown.

Germline CDR1 is MDHEN and CDR2 is SYDVKM. The V gene lost 3 bases and the J gene lost 8 bases, with 8 bases spanning the gap. This CDR3 is 12 amino acids long. The sequencing sample was made of PBMCs. This sequence was found in a human donor in good health. The chain uses TRBV28 and TRBJ1-3, with D perhaps TRBD1 (5 bases). CDR3 DNA: TGTGCCAGCAGTTTCGGGGGAGACACCATATATTTT. Its protein product is CASSFGGDTIYF.